These T cell receptor beta chains were read from a single sample in a study of CD8 T cells in Susac syndrome. From the immunoSEQ multiplex PCR reads, TCRdb called clonotypes with MiXCR, one entry per CDR3 protein. The sample shows 230,000 or so distinct CDR3 sequences, 95% of them seen only once. The sequencing input was CD4+ T cells from PBMCs. All receptors come from a human donor with multiple sclerosis. Each CDR3 is given with its conserved first and last residue. Expanded clones are given a class, and other clones once, few, many or no size at all.

once | TRBV20-1 | CSVGADEQFF
NA | TRBV4-1 | CASRLAGGNNEQFF
NA | TRBV29-1 | CSTPLAGYNEQFF
NA | TRBV20-1 | CSARDWVRLAVGTQYF
NA | TRBV29-1 | CSVADSSYNEQFF
once | TRBV29-1 | CSASGGTSWGKASYNEQFF
NA | TRBV9 | CASSVEPGADQPQHF
NA | TRBV2 | CASSALGLGSGANVLTF
once | TRBV5-6 | CASRIFPGGSEQYF
NA | TRBV27 | CASVGPPYYEQYF
NA | TRBV6-1 | CASSVGVLAGVETQYF
NA | TRBV14 | CASSRSGGYTF
NA | TRBV28 | CASSPLRKGQFF
NA | TRBV5-1 | CASSFETSGGPPYNEQFF
NA | TRBV5-4 | CASSSRGRGDLFF
NA | TRBV29-1 | CSAHGGERSEAFF
NA | TRBV28 | CASSILTGQGYNEQFF
NA | TRBV7-6 | CASSSGQRFLRSQYF
NA | TRBV6-5 | CASSYVLSGGTYEQYF
NA | TRBV3-1 | CASSPDVTRAYGYTF
NA | TRBV4-1 | CASSPRDLVAKNIQYF
NA | TRBV12-5 | CASVAGGADTQYF
NA | TRBV27 | CASKRVTGNYGYTF
NA | TRBV3-1 | CASSLGRGKSLDTQYF
NA | TRBV20-1 | CSASISGGARETQYF